These 16 T cell receptor beta chains were sequenced from one sample in a study of blood T cell repertoires in COVID-19. Sequencing used immunoSEQ multiplex PCR; TCRdb keeps in-frame clones, though not all of them. The data contain over 120,000 clones, around 90% of them seen just once; the ten biggest clones take up about 1.6%. Material for sequencing was peripheral blood. The origin of the receptors is a human donor in a cohort sampled during active COVID-19.

The chain links TRBV11-2 to TRBJ2-3, with 10 positions matching TRBD2. V trimming: 6 bases; J trimming: 6 bases; junction bases outside the gene matches: 6. The CDR3 is made up of 14 amino acids. Germline assignment: CDR1 SGHAT and CDR2 FQNNGV. The CDR3 loop is CASRPSGGSDTQYF. As DNA, the CDR3 is TGTGCCAGCAGGCCTAGCGGGGGTTCGGATACGCAGTATTTT.

The rearrangement joins TRBV5-1 to TRBJ2-2; 7 bases match TRBD2. Trimming removed 4 bases from V and 6 bases from J; junction bases left unmatched: 9. This CDR3 has 15 amino acids. Per the germline V gene, CDR1 is SGHRS and CDR2 is YFSETQ. CDR3 residues: CASSHGLEGAGELFF. For the CDR3, the DNA is TGCGCCAGCAGCCACGGACTAGAAGGGGCCGGGGAGCTGTTTTTT.

This chain uses TRBV5-1 with TRBJ1-1, with TRBD1 as a possible D gene (6 bases). Trimming left V 2 bases short and J 5 bases short, with 16 bases between. CDR1 SGHRS and CDR2 YFSETQ come from the germline V gene. This CDR3 is 15 amino acids long. The CDR3 DNA reads TGCGCCAGCAGCTTCAGGGGCTCGAAGCGGACTGAAGCTTTCTTT. Amino acids: CASSFRGSKRTEAFF.

The chain uses TRBV5-6 and TRBJ2-3, with D perhaps matching TRBD2 (6 bases). The ends were cut back, 0 bases at V and 0 bases at J, with 11 bases in the middle. The germline V gene encodes CDR1 SGHDT and CDR2 YYEEEE. The CDR3 has 16 residues. CDR3 DNA: TGTGCCAGCAGCTTGGCTAGCGATCCTAGCACAGATACGCAGTATTTT. Translated: CASSLASDPSTDTQYF.

The DNA of the CDR3 is TGCGCCAGCAGCCAAGACCGGACTAGCGGGGGGGGCTACGAGCAGTACTTC. This sequence encodes CASSQDRTSGGGYEQYF. The chain carries TRBV4-1 and TRBJ2-7, with 15 bases aligning to TRBD2. V lost 0 bases and J lost 3; bases outside the gene matches: 3. The CDR3 has 17 residues. Germline V lookup: CDR1 MGHRA, CDR2 YSYEKL.

This chain joins TRBV11-2 and TRBJ2-7, with 7 positions matching TRBD2. J lost 2 bases, V lost 0 bases, and 4 bases had no gene match. The V gene's germline CDR1 is SGHAT and CDR2 FQNNGV. There are 15 residues in the CDR3. The CDR3 region has the DNA TGTGCCAGCAGCTTAGATGGGGCGGGGGCCTACGAGCAGTACTTC. This encodes CASSLDGAGAYEQYF.

This clone was counted only a few times. This sequence joins TRBV4-3 and TRBJ1-2; TRBD1 might be the D (6 bases). The V end was cut by 2 bases, the J end by 2 bases, with 15 bases between. This CDR3 has 16 residues. CDR1 and CDR2 from the germline V gene are LGHNA and YSLEER. The CDR3 is CASSQRTGRGNYGYTF. The CDR3 DNA is TGCGCCAGCAGCCAAAGAACAGGGAGAGGAAACTATGGCTACACCTTC.

The rearrangement joins TRBV9 to TRBJ2-3, with 7 bases that match TRBD1. The CDR3 is made up of 16 amino acids. The V gene's germline CDR1 is SGDLS and CDR2 YYNGEE. V dropped 3 bases and J dropped 1; count of bases not matched to a gene: 8. The CDR3 spells CASSGYRGDGTDTQYF. As DNA, the CDR3 is TGTGCCAGCAGCGGATACAGGGGTGATGGCACAGATACGCAGTATTTT.

The chain is built from TRBV10-2 and TRBJ2-7, with D perhaps TRBD2 (5 bases). The CDR3 totals 14 residues. Between the trimmed V and J ends, which lost 10 bases and 2 bases, there was a span of 18 bases. Per germline, CDR1 WSHSY and CDR2 SAAADI. DNA of the CDR3: TGCGCCACCGAGGGTACCCCCCACCCCTACGAGCAGTACTTC. As protein: CATEGTPHPYEQYF.

The J gene is TRBJ2-5, the V gene TRBV6-2 or TRBV6-3; TRBD1 matches 7 bases. The CDR3 runs to 15 residues. From germline, CDR1 is MNHEY and CDR2 SVGEGT. V was pared by 4 bases and J by 5 bases, with 10 bases of the junction left unmatched. In DNA form, the CDR3 reads TGTGCCAGCAGTTCACTTTCCGGGACAGAGGAGACCCAGTACTTC. Its protein product is CASSSLSGTEETQYF.

This chain uses TRBV12-3 or TRBV12-4 with TRBJ1-2; tentatively, D is TRBD1 (6 bases). Trimming took 4 bases from V and 4 from J, leaving 10 bases between them. The length of the CDR3 is 13 residues. The CDR3 is CASSSQGSYGYTF. CDR3 bases: TGTGCCAGCAGTTCACAGGGAAGCTATGGCTACACCTTC.

CDR3 protein: CAIRTAGGPLDEQFF. CDR3 nucleotides: TGTGCCATCAGGACCGCGGGGGGGCCTTTGGATGAGCAGTTCTTC. The V and J genes are TRBV10-3 and TRBJ2-1, with 9 bases aligning to TRBD2. There are 15 residues in the CDR3. Germline V gene data show CDR1 as ENHRY and CDR2 as SYGVKD. V trimming: 6 bases; J trimming: 8 bases; junction bases outside the gene matches: 11.

V usage is TRBV24-1 and J usage is TRBJ1-2; D is undetermined. This CDR3 has 14 amino acids. Trimming shortened V by 2 bases and J by 1 base, and 7 bases separated the two germline ends. Germline CDR1 and CDR2: KGHDR and SFDVKD. In nucleotides, the CDR3 is TGTGCCACCAGTGATTACAGCTATAACTATGGCTACACCTTC. It specifies CATSDYSYNYGYTF.

This rearrangement joins TRBV3-1 (or the pseudogene TRBV3-2) to TRBJ2-7; tentatively, D is TRBD2 (6 bases). The CDR3 length is 15 residues. V shed 1 base and J shed 3 bases, with 13 bases lying between them. CDR1 is LGHDT and CDR2 is YNNKEL in the germline V gene (reference sequence). This CDR3 reads CASSQAGGMIYEQYF. CDR3 DNA: TGTGCCAGCAGCCAAGCAGGAGGGATGATCTACGAGCAGTACTTC.

The rearrangement links TRBV5-1 to TRBJ2-2; a possible D gene is TRBD1 (5 bases). V was trimmed by 2 bases and J by 6 bases, leaving 14 bases between them. This CDR3 region has 15 residues. CDR1 is SGHRS and CDR2 is YFSETQ in the germline V gene. The CDR3, as DNA: TGCGCCAGCAGCTTATCCAGGGTAGTGGCCGGGGAGCTGTTTTTT. It codes for CASSLSRVVAGELFF.

This rearrangement joins TRBV6-2 or TRBV6-3 to TRBJ2-2; D might be TRBD2 (7 bases). Trimming stripped 5 bases from V and 2 bases from J, with 24 bases between. Germline V gene lookup returns CDR1 MNHEY and CDR2 SVGEGT. This CDR3 is 19 amino acids long. The DNA for the CDR3 is TGTGCCAGCAGTCAGGTCCCAAGGGGGGGACTTCTAAACACCGGGGAGCTGTTTTTT. As protein: CASSQVPRGGLLNTGELFF.